The sequence of this T cell receptor (beta chain) was determined in a study of T cell changes during pregnancy in multiple sclerosis. Only in-frame clones appear in the TCRdb table, and some are missing; sequencing was by immunoSEQ multiplex PCR. In the table there are about 55,000 clones, approximately 93% of which are singletons. Germline V gene sequence: CDR1 SNHLY, CDR2 FYNNEI. There are 16 residues in the CDR3. V was cut by 6 bases and J by 0 bases, with 15 bases left in between. The TCR was taken from a female donor with multiple sclerosis, enrolled in a pregnancy study. The chain uses TRBV2 and TRBJ1-3; perhaps TRBD1 as D (5 bases). The sample was CD8+ T cells from peripheral blood mononuclear cells, taken in the second trimester of pregnancy. In DNA form, the CDR3 reads TGTGCCAGCAGGGCCGAATGGGGGGACTCTGGAAACACCATATATTTT. This codes for CASRAEWGDSGNTIYF. The full variable domain, with the rest looked up from reference TRBV2 and TRBJ1-3, is EPEVTQTPSHQVTQMGQEVILRCVPISNHLYFYWYRQILGQKVEFLVSFYNNEISEKSEIFDDQFSVERPDGSNFTLKIRSTKLEDSAMYFCASRAEWGDSGNTIYFGEGSWLTVV.